Listed below are T cell receptor beta chains from one sample, sequenced in a study of blood T cell repertoires in COVID-19. Generated by immunoSEQ multiplex PCR, the TCRdb table keeps only in-frame clones and is missing some. The sample consists of 350,000 to 500,000 clones, about 88% of them appearing once. The sequencing input was PBMCs or T cells enriched from blood (not recorded which). The receptors stem from a woman younger than 30 who had been exposed to COVID-19. The CDR3 runs from the conserved cysteine through the conserved F or W. D genes are given only for firm matches. Rows may omit the clone size; those that give it use once, few, many or a size class.

j_call d_call clone_size v_call cdr3_nt cdr3_aa
TRBJ2-5 TRBD2 few TRBV24-1 TGTGCCACCAGTGATGGGCTAGCGGGGGGATATTTGGAGACCCAGTACTTC CATSDGLAGGYLETQYF
TRBJ2-5 TRBD2 NA TRBV28 TGTGCCAGCAGTTTAAATAGCGGCGGGGGCCAAGAGACCCAGTACTTC CASSLNSGGGQETQYF
TRBJ2-7 TRBD2 NA TRBV3-1/TRBV3-2 TGTGCCAGCAGCTCAGGGAGCGTCGGGAGGGCCTACGAGCAGTACTTC CASSSGSVGRAYEQYF
TRBJ2-6 NA NA TRBV28 TGTGCCAGCTGTTCTCCTGGGGCCAACGTCCTGACTTTC CASCSPGANVLTF
TRBJ2-1 TRBD1 NA TRBV25-1 TGTGCCAGCAGTGCATCGACAGGGTCGGAGTTCTTC CASSASTGSEFF
TRBJ2-7 NA NA TRBV19 TGTGCCAGTAGTACCCGCCCTTCGGGCGAGCAGTACTTC CASSTRPSGEQYF
TRBJ1-6 TRBD1 NA TRBV7-9 TGTGCCAGCAGCTCAAGAGGGGGCGAGGGGTGGGATTCACCCCTCCACTTT CASSSRGGEGWDSPLHF
TRBJ2-7 TRBD2 NA TRBV28 TGTGCCAGCAGTTTGGGTGCGGGGGGAGGGTACGAGCAGTACTTC CASSLGAGGGYEQYF
TRBJ2-7 NA once TRBV7-2 TGTGCCAGCAGATCAGCGCCTAGCTCCTACGAGCAGTACTTC CASRSAPSSYEQYF
TRBJ1-5 NA NA TRBV19 TGTGCCAGTAGTATATCCTTTATTCAGCCCCAGCATTTT CASSISFIQPQHF
TRBJ1-4 NA NA TRBV7-6 TGTGCCAGCAGCTTACTATCTGCAACTAATGAAAAACTGTTTTTT CASSLLSATNEKLFF
TRBJ1-2 TRBD1 NA TRBV5-4 TGTGCCAGCAGCGGACAGGACTATGGCTACACCTTC CASSGQDYGYTF
TRBJ2-7 NA NA TRBV7-9 TGTGCCAGCAGCCCTCCAACTACAGGACGCTCCTACGAGCAGTACTTC CASSPPTTGRSYEQYF
TRBJ2-1 NA NA TRBV24-1 TGTGCCACCAGGTCCTCAGGCGACAATGAGCAGTTCTTC CATRSSGDNEQFF
TRBJ1-1 TRBD1 NA TRBV11-2 TGTGCCAGCAGCTTGACAGGGGTTGGAACTGAAGCTTTCTTT CASSLTGVGTEAFF
TRBJ1-4 TRBD1 NA TRBV9 TGTGCCAGCAGCACCAGAGCAGGGGGCGCCTACGAAAAACTGTTTTTT CASSTRAGGAYEKLFF
TRBJ1-1 TRBD1 NA TRBV4-1 TGCGCCAGCAGCCATTACAGACAGGGGACCACTGAAGCTTTCTTT CASSHYRQGTTEAFF
TRBJ1-1 NA once TRBV6-5 TGTGCCAGCAGTTACTATAGGGGGACTGAAGCTTTCTTT CASSYYRGTEAFF
TRBJ2-6 TRBD1 once TRBV7-2 TGTGCCAGCAGCCGTCAGGGGGCGAACGGGGCCAACGTCCTGACTTTC CASSRQGANGANVLTF
TRBJ1-3 NA NA TRBV10-1 TGCGCCAGCAGTGAGTCGACGGGGAGAAACACCATATATTTT CASSESTGRNTIYF
TRBJ2-7 TRBD1 NA TRBV27 TGTGCCAGCAGAACTAACATACAGGGGCCCTCCTACGAGCAGTACTTC CASRTNIQGPSYEQYF
TRBJ1-6 TRBD1 NA TRBV7-3 TGTGCCAGCAGCTTGACAGGGGGCTCCTCACCCCTCCACTTT CASSLTGGSSPLHF
TRBJ2-6 NA NA TRBV18 TGTGCCAGCTCACCTTACAACTCTGGGGCCAACGTCCTGACTTTC CASSPYNSGANVLTF
TRBJ1-4 TRBD1 NA TRBV25-1 TGTGCCAGCAGTAGGGGGGACAGTAATGAAAAACTGTTTTTT CASSRGDSNEKLFF
TRBJ1-3 NA once TRBV6-5 TGTGCCAGCAGTTCCCGACGGGGCTCTGGAAACACCATATATTTT CASSSRRGSGNTIYF
TRBJ2-1 NA NA TRBV18 TGTGCCAGCGCCCTAGCTCCCGATTGGGGTGAGCAGTTCTTC CASALAPDWGEQFF
TRBJ1-1 NA few TRBV5-1 TGCGCCAGCAGCTTGGAAACAACGAACACTGAAGCTTTCTTT CASSLETTNTEAFF
TRBJ2-5 NA NA TRBV4-2 TGTGCCAGCAGCCCGACACCTCAAGAGACCCAGTACTTC CASSPTPQETQYF
TRBJ1-1 NA few TRBV14 TGTGCCAGCAGCTTTCCCGGAGGGACTGAAGCTTTCTTT CASSFPGGTEAFF
TRBJ1-1 NA NA TRBV28 TGTGCCAGCAGGACCGGGAGGGCTGAAGCTTTCTTT CASRTGRAEAFF
TRBJ1-2 NA NA TRBV9 TGTGCCAGCAGCGTAGATCCGGGTGTTAACTATGGCTACACCTTC CASSVDPGVNYGYTF
TRBJ1-1 NA NA TRBV28 TGTGCCAGCAGTTTAGTCAGAAACACTGAAGCTTTCTTT CASSLVRNTEAFF
TRBJ1-4 TRBD1 NA TRBV28 TGTGCCAGCAGTTTATGGCCGGGACAGGGCTCAGGGACTAATGAAAAACTGTTTTTT CASSLWPGQGSGTNEKLFF
TRBJ1-6 TRBD1 few TRBV5-1 TGCGCCAGCAGCTCTCGGACAGGGAATTCACCCCTCCACTTT CASSSRTGNSPLHF
TRBJ2-3 NA NA TRBV28 TGTGCCAGCAGTTTATCGGCGGCGACTAGCACAGATACGCAGTATTTT CASSLSAATSTDTQYF
TRBJ2-2 TRBD2 NA TRBV3-1/TRBV3-2 TGTGCCAGCAGCCAAATTCCTTCTACTAGCGGGGGGACCGGGGAGCTGTTTTTT CASSQIPSTSGGTGELFF
TRBJ1-5 NA few TRBV6-5 TGTGCCAGCCGGGTCGATAGCCATCAGCCCCAGCATTTT CASRVDSHQPQHF
TRBJ1-4 NA NA TRBV28 TGTGCCAGCAACCCGCATACCCCCATACAGGGTTTTGGTGAAAAACTGTTTTTT CASNPHTPIQGFGEKLFF
TRBJ2-7 TRBD2 NA TRBV18 TGTGCCAGCTCACCTGGTCGGGGAGGGCGGAACGAGCAGTACTTC CASSPGRGGRNEQYF
TRBJ2-7 NA NA TRBV7-8 TGTGCCAGCAGCAACAGGGTCCAGGAGCAGTACTTC CASSNRVQEQYF
TRBJ2-7 TRBD1 once TRBV5-1 TGCGCCAGCAGCTTAGGACAGGGACTGTACGAGCAGTACTTC CASSLGQGLYEQYF
TRBJ2-1 NA NA TRBV21-1 TGTGCCAGCAGCAATCTTGGGACACATTACAATGAGCAGTTCTTC CASSNLGTHYNEQFF
TRBJ2-7 NA NA TRBV28 TGTGCCAGCAGTTTATTGGGCAATACCTACGAGCAGTACTTC CASSLLGNTYEQYF
TRBJ2-1 NA NA TRBV2 TGTGCCAGCAGTTCAGAAGGGGGAGTCAATGAGCAGTTCTTC CASSSEGGVNEQFF
TRBJ1-5 NA NA TRBV2 TGTGCCAGCAGTGAAGGGGGGGAGGGCAATCAGCCCCAGCATTTT CASSEGGEGNQPQHF
TRBJ2-1 NA NA TRBV28 TGTGCCAGCAGTTTACCAGTCCCTCGGGAATACAATGAGCAGTTCTTC CASSLPVPREYNEQFF
TRBJ2-5 NA NA TRBV7-9 TGTGCCAGCAGCTTACCACAGGATCAAGAGACCCAGTACTTC CASSLPQDQETQYF
TRBJ1-1 TRBD1 NA TRBV4-1 TGCGCCAGCAGCCAAACCCCAGGGGGCATCACTGAAGCTTTCTTT CASSQTPGGITEAFF
TRBJ2-7 TRBD1 few TRBV19 TGTGCTAATCGACCGGGACAGGGGGACGAGCAGTACTTC CANRPGQGDEQYF
TRBJ1-5 NA NA TRBV5-4 TGTGCCAGGAAAGCTGGTGGTGGCCGGGGATGTTCTTACAATCAGCCCCAGCATTTT CARKAGGGRGCSYNQPQHF
TRBJ1-6 TRBD1 NA TRBV5-5 TGTGCCAGCAGCACCGACAGGGTAAACTCACCCCTCCACTTT CASSTDRVNSPLHF
TRBJ2-3 NA NA TRBV7-3 TGTGCCAGCAGCGCCTTTTCTAGCTCCCCCCGGGGAGATACGCAGTATTTT CASSAFSSSPRGDTQYF
TRBJ2-7 NA NA TRBV21-1 TGTGCCAGCCCTTCGATCCTAGCGGGAGTCGACGAGCAGTACTTC CASPSILAGVDEQYF
TRBJ1-4 NA NA TRBV18 TGTGCCAGCTCACCACCGACGGGGGGACGCAATGAAAAACTGTTTTTT CASSPPTGGRNEKLFF
TRBJ2-5 NA NA TRBV19 TGTGCCACTAAGGAAGGGGGTTTTCAAGGGGAGACCCAGTACTTC CATKEGGFQGETQYF
TRBJ2-7 TRBD2 NA TRBV28 TGTGCCAGCAGTTTTATGCCCCAGCGGGAGTCACACGAGCAGTACTTC CASSFMPQRESHEQYF
TRBJ2-7 NA NA TRBV10-1 TGCGCCAGCAGTGACGGCTCCTACGAGCAGTACTTC CASSDGSYEQYF
TRBJ2-7 NA NA TRBV2 TGTGCCAGCAGTGAATCCAGGGGTGACGAGCAGTACTTC CASSESRGDEQYF
TRBJ2-1 TRBD2 NA TRBV7-2 TGTGCCAGCAGCTTAGGGACTAGCGGGGGGGCCAGGCAGTTCTTC CASSLGTSGGARQFF
TRBJ2-5 NA NA TRBV6-5 TGTGCCAGCAGTTACGGAGTTGTGAGGGGAGGAGAGACCCAGTACTTC CASSYGVVRGGETQYF